This TCR beta chain is from a study of cytomegalovirus exposure and HLA in healthy donors (dated by TCRdb to 2015 to 2018). The study in broad terms: An earlier analysis of approximately 550 of the donors reported 276 Gb of sequence data and 117 million unique TCR beta sequences from about 179 million T cells. An early release that covered about 600 HLA-typed donors contained about 300 gigabases of sequencing data and 65 million to 100 million unique TCR sequences. Class I and class II HLA loci were covered by the typing at four-digit resolution. Of the 300 to 500 genotyped donors, roughly 80% were placed in the genetic ancestry cluster associated with self-reported Caucasian donors. Typing coverage differed by locus: A, B, C, DRB1 and DQB1 were typed in about 620-630 donors, DQA1 in about 550, DPA1 in around 580, and DPB1 in around 490. In an earlier analysis of a few hundred of the donors, high-throughput TCR beta sequencing was used to judge whether each TCR beta V gene segment behaved as functional or pseudogenic. Alongside the repertoire data, information on donor age, sex, ethnicity and CMV serostatus was compiled. The study aimed to test whether signatures of past pathogen exposure could be identified by cataloging public T cell receptors. In a later analysis, previously published TCR beta repertoires from hundreds of donors were re-analyzed and high-resolution HLA genotyping was added so that TCR occurrence patterns could be studied. About 5 DR-DQ haplotypes were handled as single units for association and clustering, since linkage in the cohort was strong. High-throughput TCR immunosequencing, statistical association of individual TCRs with disease status, and machine learning were combined to predict cytomegalovirus infection status. Across about 370 genotyped donors of the cohort, an average of about 240,000 unique TCR beta nucleotide sequences per donor were sequenced, and 15% to 20% of those sequences were non-productive. The later analysis used no new phenotypic data to find candidate immune exposures, relying instead on TCR beta sequences and their occurrence across donors. A later genetic analysis took genome-wide SNP genotypes for about 60% of the roughly 670 donors and used that subset as a discovery cohort. A separate validation cohort of roughly 110 different subjects was used in addition to the roughly 700-subject first cohort. The T cell repertoires of some 670 subjects were profiled by immunosequencing and related to cytomegalovirus serostatus. Every discovery cohort repertoire had been produced on one sequencing platform.

The cohort consisted of 666 healthy bone marrow donors. All cohort members were sampled while nominally healthy, although unrecorded immune exposures were likely present. The donor tested CMV seronegative and was one of the 352 seronegative cohort members. Every donor gave a peripheral blood sample, and the peripheral blood mononuclear cells from that sample were used for TCR beta sequencing. The Qiagen DNeasy Blood Extraction Kit was used to extract genomic DNA from the blood cell samples. The germline V end is reduced by 4 bases and the J end by 4 bases; junction bases left unmatched: 8. The germline V gene supplies CDR1 SGHRS and CDR2 YFSETQ. The CDR3 sequence holds 15 residues, the cysteine and phenylalanine included. Here the CDR3 DNA is all that survives: 45 bases in frame from base 1. Comments on this clone: This clone's antigen is unknown. One base away there is no much larger clone; base qualities are not given.

The research as a whole found: In a later genetic analysis, fewer N-insertions in productive TCRs were reported among donors in an Asian-associated ancestry cluster than the roughly 700-donor mean. In this cohort, only TCR beta chains were sequenced, and detectable features were limited by the absence of alpha or paired-chain data. Sequencing depth was assumed to be roughly uniform across donors in the presence/absence analyses, though that assumption may not hold. Correlated functional status among segregating V segments might reflect linkage disequilibrium, but an unknown experimental factor could not be ruled out. The classifier was reported to diagnose cytomegalovirus status with high specificity and sensitivity in both the original and validation cohorts. Most TCR sequences were observed very rarely across donors, whereas some public TCRs were present in many individuals. In a later analysis, about 17,000 TCR beta sequences were associated with specific HLA alleles at a false discovery rate of 0.05. CMV serostatus was the only immune exposure information available for the cohort. A later analysis reported that several top co-occurrence clusters appeared linked to parvovirus B19, influenza, CMV and Epstein-Barr virus. Some IMGT-functional V segments, including TRBV6-2 and TRBV6-3, could not be distinguished by the 87-base-pair reads and were therefore excluded. Most CMV-associated TCR beta chains appeared to be HLA-restricted in a later analysis, and the HLA associations seemed to be driven largely by CMV exposure. Compared with equally common non-associated chains, HLA-associated TCR beta chains in a later analysis were more clonally expanded and had lower generation probabilities. In the study, 150 to 200 TCR beta chains were listed as associated with cytomegalovirus. In vitro tests confirmed that a few of the cytomegalovirus-associated TCR beta chains recognize cytomegalovirus antigens. In an earlier analysis of about 600 of the donors, most TCR beta V segments appeared in productive rearrangements about 90% or about 30% of the time, broadly matching IMGT annotations. An association between a missense DCLRE1C variant and V-gene and J-gene trimming of TCR beta chains was found in a later genetic analysis and replicated in an independent cohort. A later analysis found that TCR association rates varied across HLA loci, with DRB1 alleles showing the most associated TCRs and HLA-C alleles the fewest. About 17 rarely observed V segments, including chromosome 9 orphons, were excluded from the earlier analysis of several hundred of the donors because counts were too low. Because HLA typing was missing for some donors at each locus, association tests included only the typed subset. A further reported finding was that TCR beta sequences accurately predicted the HLA-A and HLA-B alleles for most subjects in the first cohort. When HLA alleles, especially DR and DQ, strongly co-occurred, TCR associations were difficult to assign to individual alleles. The authors suggested that the approach could potentially be generalized to other disease states and immunological phenotypes. A cluster of highly shared sequence variants was judged likely to be a technical artifact of the sequencing pipeline.

Library construction relied on the immunoSEQ multiplex PCR assay. A mixture of 60 forward primers for TCR Vbeta segments and 13 reverse primers for TCR Jbeta segments was used in the multiplex PCR. The CDR3 region of rearranged TCR beta genes was amplified from genomic DNA by a multiplex PCR assay. On the Illumina HiSeq System, the amplified TCR beta libraries were sequenced as 87-base-pair reads. The original pipeline was this. A later analysis tallied roughly 80 million unique TCR beta chains across the 666 repertoires, and around 10 million of those chains were shared by two or more donors. A nearest-neighbor algorithm error-corrected the raw reads and collapsed the reads into unique sequences, merging closely related sequences to remove PCR and sequencing errors. CDR3 sequences were aligned to IMGT reference sequences to assign V, D and J gene segments. For a sequence to be retained, at least a six-nucleotide match to both a V gene segment and a J gene segment was required. Rearrangements were classified as productive when the CDR3 lacked stop codons and remained in frame with V and J, and all other rearrangements were classified as non-productive. CDR3 was defined by IMGT convention, running from the second conserved V-encoded cysteine to the conserved J-encoded phenylalanine. Sequences without an unambiguous match to a single V gene segment were excluded from the earlier analysis of a few hundred of the donors. An earlier analysis of under 750 of the donors called V segments functional above 56.7% productive rearrangements and segregating when the between-donor standard deviation exceeded 5%. A statistical classification framework was developed to diagnose cytomegalovirus status using the catalog of TCR beta chain sequences. V and J gene assignment, in a later analysis, came from comparing TCR nucleotide sequences with IMGT/GENE-DB human TR gene sequences. Using the TCRdist pipeline, a later analysis assigned CDR3 sequences along with most-parsimonious VDJ recombination scenarios. In a later analysis, each TCR beta chain was defined by its CDR3 amino acid sequence together with its V-gene family, and reads lacking a unique V-gene family were excluded. As a way to deal with suspected cross-contamination and a sequencing artifact, a later analysis dropped under 600 nucleotide sequences that were highly shared and had low generation probability. For each public chain, a later analysis derived a clonal expansion index from normalized ranks of inferred template counts within each repertoire. In a later analysis, generation probabilities were computed using a VDJ recombination model fitted to out-of-frame rearrangements, and the results were checked against IGoR. Hypergeometric tests were used in a later analysis to score TCR-TCR, TCR-HLA and TCR-CMV co-occurrence, with a repertoire-size bias correction applied to the TCR pairs. False discovery rates were estimated in a later analysis by permuting HLA or CMV assignments 20 times. A later analysis grouped co-occurring TCRs with DBSCAN, adding TCRdist sequence similarity when clustering within HLA-allele-positive subsets. Repertoires with fewer than 30,000 or more than 120,000 public chains, plus five repertoires with anomalous nucleotide sharing, were excluded from co-occurrence clustering. This is the immuneACCESS table as TCRdb keeps it, with only in-frame sequences that have V and J called. A part of the clones is gone; compared with another copy, unresolved V genes explain less than half, and the rest is unexplained. Clone size and the V and J calls come from that table; the DNA yielded D and trimming. The sample records 70,000 or so clones, roughly 90% of which are singletons. The top ten clonotypes cover 2% of the sample.

This sequence was found in a woman aged 25 to 39 in good health and CMV-seronegative. Sequencing was performed on PBMCs. This chain joins TRBV5-1 to TRBJ2-7, with 10 bases matching TRBD1. The DNA sequence is as follows: TGCGCCAGCAGCGTGGGGGACAGGGGCTATTACGAGCAGTACTTC. Its translation is CASSVGDRGYYEQYF.